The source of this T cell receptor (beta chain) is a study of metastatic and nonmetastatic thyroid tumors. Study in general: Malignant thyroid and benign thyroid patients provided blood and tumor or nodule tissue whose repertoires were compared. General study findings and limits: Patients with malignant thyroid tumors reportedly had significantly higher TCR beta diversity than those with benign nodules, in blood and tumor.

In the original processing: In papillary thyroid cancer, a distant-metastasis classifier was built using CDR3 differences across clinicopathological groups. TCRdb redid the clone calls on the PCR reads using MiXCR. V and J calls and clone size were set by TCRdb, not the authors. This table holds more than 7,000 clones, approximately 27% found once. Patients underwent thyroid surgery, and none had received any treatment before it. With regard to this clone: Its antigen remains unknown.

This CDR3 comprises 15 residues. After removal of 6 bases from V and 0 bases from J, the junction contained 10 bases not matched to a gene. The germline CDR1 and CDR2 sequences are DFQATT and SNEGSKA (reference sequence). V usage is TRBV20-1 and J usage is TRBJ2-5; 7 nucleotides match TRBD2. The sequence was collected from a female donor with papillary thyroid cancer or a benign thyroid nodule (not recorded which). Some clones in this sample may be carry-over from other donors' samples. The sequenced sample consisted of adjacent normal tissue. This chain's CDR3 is CSATPSGRYQETQYF. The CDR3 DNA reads TGCAGTGCCACCCCTAGCGGCAGATACCAAGAGACCCAGTACTTC.